This T cell receptor beta chain came from a study of cytomegalovirus exposure and HLA in healthy donors. For the study at large: The same platform as the roughly 630 first-cohort repertoires was used for the 90 to 150 validation repertoires, a later analysis reported.

Points on this clone: The target antigen is unknown.

The CDR3 spans 13 residues. Between the trimmed V and J ends, which lost 8 bases and 3 bases, there was a span of 13 bases. CDR1 is MNHNS, CDR2 SASEGT, per germline. Study results and limitations: Cytomegalovirus-associated TCR beta chains were listed, numbering roughly 150. Three chains tied to CMV proved CMV antigen-specific in vitro. Rare sequences made up most TCRs, while some public TCRs were found in many donors.

Here immunoSEQ multiplex PCR was the method, and the copy in TCRdb shows in-frame clones only, minus some. The profile covers under 250,000 clones, with about 81% appearing a single time and 1% to 1.5% taken by the ten largest. This clonotype was obtained from a woman aged 25 to 39 in good health and CMV-seronegative. The gene calls are TRBV6-1 and TRBJ1-1; D remains unclear. Sequenced input: PBMCs. The CDR3 DNA sequence: TGTGCCAGCGTCGACCCCGAGGACACTGAAGCTTTCTTT. Its protein product is CASVDPEDTEAFF.